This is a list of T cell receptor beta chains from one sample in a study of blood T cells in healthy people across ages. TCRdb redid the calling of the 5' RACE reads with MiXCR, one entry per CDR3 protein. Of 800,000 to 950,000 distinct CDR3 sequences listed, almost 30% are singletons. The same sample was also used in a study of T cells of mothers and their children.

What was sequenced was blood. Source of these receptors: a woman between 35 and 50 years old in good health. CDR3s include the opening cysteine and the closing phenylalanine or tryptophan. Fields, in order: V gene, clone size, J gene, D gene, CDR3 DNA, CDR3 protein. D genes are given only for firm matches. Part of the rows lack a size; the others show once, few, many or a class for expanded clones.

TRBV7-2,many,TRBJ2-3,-,TGTGCCAGCAGCGTGCAAGGAGGAAGCACAGATACGCAGTATTTT,CASSVQGGSTDTQYF
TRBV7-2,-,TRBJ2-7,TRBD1,TGTGCCAGCATCGTAAGCACAGGGGGAGCCTCCTACGAGCAGTACTTC,CASIVSTGGASYEQYF
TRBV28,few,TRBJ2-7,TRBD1,TGTGCCAGCAGTCAGGGAGGGGACAGGGACTACGAGCAGTACTTC,CASSQGGDRDYEQYF
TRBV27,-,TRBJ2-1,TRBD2,TGTGCCAGCAGTCAACCTGCAGGGAGGGTGTCTAGCGGGAAGTACAATGAGCAGTTCTTC,CASSQPAGRVSSGKYNEQFF
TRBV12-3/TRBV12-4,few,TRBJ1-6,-,TGTGCCAGCTCCCCGGGGAGCGCTAATTCACCCCTCCACTTT,CASSPGSANSPLHF
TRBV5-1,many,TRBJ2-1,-,TGCGCCAGCAGCTTGGCGGTAGCAGATGATGAGCAGTTCTTC,CASSLAVADDEQFF
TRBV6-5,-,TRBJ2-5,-,TGTGCCAGCAGCAGACAGGTCTTTGAGACCCAGTACTTC,CASSRQVFETQYF
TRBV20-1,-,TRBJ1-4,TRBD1,TGCAGTGCTAGAGCCCGCGGGACAGGTGCTAATGAAAAACTGTTTTTT,CSARARGTGANEKLFF
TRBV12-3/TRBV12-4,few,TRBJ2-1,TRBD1,TGTGCCAGCAGTCCCGGGACAGGGGTGGTCAATGAGCAGTTCTTC,CASSPGTGVVNEQFF
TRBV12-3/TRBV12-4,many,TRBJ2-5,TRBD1,TGTGCCAGCAGCCGACAGGGAGCAGAGACCCAGTACTTC,CASSRQGAETQYF
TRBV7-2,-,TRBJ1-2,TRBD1,TGTGCCAGCAGCCCATTATCGACAGGGAACTATGGCTACACCTTC,CASSPLSTGNYGYTF
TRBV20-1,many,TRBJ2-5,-,TGCAGTGCTACTATCCGAGGAGAGACCCAGTACTTC,CSATIRGETQYF
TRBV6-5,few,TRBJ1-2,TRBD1,TGTGCCAGCAGAGACCTCGGACAGGGGGCTTCTGGCTACACCTTC,CASRDLGQGASGYTF
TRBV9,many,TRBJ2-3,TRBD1,TGTGCCAGCAGCACCCGACAGGGCGGCACAGATACGCAGTATTTT,CASSTRQGGTDTQYF
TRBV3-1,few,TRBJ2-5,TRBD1,TGTGCCAGCAGCCAGTCGGGACAGGGGCGGGCGACCCAGTACTTC,CASSQSGQGRATQYF
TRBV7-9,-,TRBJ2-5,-,TGTGCCGGCAGCGCCAGGGTGATAGGAGAGACCCAGTACTTC,CAGSARVIGETQYF
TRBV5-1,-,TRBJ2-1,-,TGCGCCAGCAGCGCCGGATCGGCGGGGACCTACAATGAGCAGTTCTTC,CASSAGSAGTYNEQFF
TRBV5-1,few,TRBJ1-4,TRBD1,TGCGCCAGCAGTCGCCTGGGGGACAGGGATGAAGGACTGTTTTTT,CASSRLGDRDEGLFF